This T cell receptor beta chain was sequenced during a study of molecular identifiers for immune sequencing clone quantification. One entry per CDR3 protein results from TCRdb running MiXCR on the PCR reads. The profile covers around 480,000 distinct CDR3 sequences, with roughly a fifth appearing a single time and about 0.8% taken by the ten largest. The naive CD8 libraries originated from between 20,000 and 1,000,000 sorted cells and drew on 10%, 30% or 50% RNA. The CDR3 totals 15 residues. Trimming pared 3 bases from V and 2 bases from J, leaving 12 bases between. The germline V gene has CDR1 KGHSH and CDR2 LQKENI. This clonotype was found a few times.

The specimen was naive CD8+ T cells from blood, with Jurkat cell RNA spiked in. Subset specified: FACS-sorted CD8+CD4-CCR7+CD45RA+ naive T cells. The chain employs TRBV18 and TRBJ2-3, with D maybe TRBD2 (5 bases). The sequence was collected from a human donor in good health. Some libraries in this study had Jurkat cell RNA spiked in. The CDR3 DNA sequence: TGTGCCAGCTCACCCCGCGGGCCTCCCACAGATACGCAGTATTTT. Protein: CASSPRGPPTDTQYF.